Following are 16 T cell receptor beta chains from one sample sequenced in a study of T cell clonality in common variable immunodeficiency. For these TCRs, the target antigens are not known. The table came from immunoSEQ multiplex PCR; TCRdb's copy has only in-frame clones and leaves some out. This sample has roughly 7,300 clones, each found more than once. Study results and caveats: Fewer deletions and N-nucleotide insertions were reportedly seen in common variable immunodeficiency TCR beta sequences.

Material: peripheral blood mononuclear cells. These receptor sequences come from a human donor with common variable immunodeficiency.

Of note for this clone: The CDR3 is cut off 3 residues early in the read; its end comes from the germline J gene. V and J are TRBV7-6 and TRBJ2-7; D call uncertain. V was cut by 1 base and J by 3 bases, with 7 bases left in between. CDR3 size: 13 residues. Germline loops: CDR1 SGHVS, CDR2 FNYEAQ. The sequenced CDR3 bases are TGTGCCAGCAGCTTAGGCAGAAGCTACGAG. Protein product: CASSLGRSYE. The whole CDR3 protein is CASSLGRSYEQYF.

This clone appeared a few times. The read halts 3 residues ahead of the CDR3 end, with the missing end drawn from the germline J gene. The chain uses TRBV30 and TRBJ2-1; tentative D call: TRBD1 (5 bases). This CDR3 has 11 residues. Germline V gives CDR1 GTSNPN, CDR2 SVGIG (reference sequence). V was pared by 3 bases and J by 5 bases, with 5 bases between. The CDR3 here is CAWRQDNEQFF. CDR3 DNA (partial): TGTGCCTGGAGACAGGACAATGAG.

This clone was counted many times. The DNA ends 3 residues before the CDR3 does, and the rest of the CDR3 is filled in from the germline J gene. This chain joins TRBV5-1 and TRBJ2-7; possibly TRBD1 for D (6 bases). The V gene lost 0 bases and the J gene lost 5 bases, with 15 bases spanning the gap. CDR3 size: 15 residues. From germline, CDR1 is SGHRS and CDR2 YFSETQ. The DNA read from the CDR3 is TGCGCCAGCAGCTTGGCTGTGACAGGATCCGACGAG. Translating it yields CASSLAVTGSDE. The CDR3 reads in full as CASSLAVTGSDEQYF.

The table lists this clone with a few counts. Read data end 3 residues before the CDR3 end; the end is taken from the germline J gene. This chain links TRBV30 with TRBJ2-7; 7 bases match TRBD1. The V gene's germline CDR1 is GTSNPN and CDR2 SVGIG (reference sequence). Trimming removed 1 base from V and 2 bases from J; junction bases left unmatched: 5. CDR3 length: 14 residues. Incomplete CDR3 DNA: TGTGCCTGGAGTGCACGAGGGGGCGCCTACGAG. Its translation is CAWSARGGAYE. The whole CDR3 protein is CAWSARGGAYEQYF.

Many counts were recorded for this clone. From the germline J gene comes the end of the CDR3, since the read stops 3 residues before it. This chain connects TRBV9 to TRBJ2-7; perhaps TRBD1 as D (6 bases). V lost 4 bases and J 4 bases, leaving 21 bases between the germline ends. The length of the CDR3 is 16 residues. Germline V CDR1 and CDR2: SGDLS, YYNGEE. Incomplete CDR3 DNA: TGTGCCAGCAGCTTGACCCCTTCCCATAGGGGGTACGAG. Protein sequence: CASSLTPSHRGYE. The whole CDR3 reads CASSLTPSHRGYEQYF.

This clone was seen only a few times. The read terminates 3 residues before the CDR3 end, so the remaining end is supplied by the germline J gene. The chain couples TRBV30 to TRBJ1-1; D is ambiguous. Germline-derived CDR1 and CDR2 are GTSNPN and SVGIG (reference sequence). The V and J ends lost 8 bases and 3 bases respectively, with 16 bases between them. The CDR3 consists of 13 residues. The CDR3 region is CAAIGGGYTEAFF. The sequenced part of the CDR3 DNA is TGTGCCGCTATTGGAGGAGGGTACACTGAA.

This clone was counted at least ten times. The observed sequence ends 3 residues before the CDR3 terminus, with the missing tail filled in from the germline J gene. The chain is built from TRBV9 and TRBJ2-1, with 12 bases fitting TRBD2. The germline CDR1 and CDR2 sequences are SGDLS and YYNGEE. With 3 bases clipped from V and 6 bases from J, the junction kept 13 bases outside the gene matches. CDR3 length equals 18 residues. The CDR3 sequence: CASSAYFDTSGRPNEQFF. The part of the CDR3 DNA that was read is TGTGCCAGCAGCGCCTACTTCGATACTAGCGGGAGGCCCAATGAG.

Incomplete CDR3 DNA: TGTGCCAGCAGCTTAGTCGCCGGGACAGGGGTAGGTGGCGAG. Translated, it gives CASSLVAGTGVGGE. The whole CDR3 sequence reads CASSLVAGTGVGGEQYF. This sequence joins TRBV7-8 and TRBJ2-7; 10 nucleotides align to TRBD1. The read stops 3 residues short of the end of the CDR3; the missing end is completed from the germline J gene. CDR3 length: 17 residues. Germline CDR1 is SGHVS and CDR2 is FQNEAQ. The V and J ends lost 1 base and 6 bases, in that order; junction bases with no gene match: 12.

Concerning this clone: The read terminates 3 residues ahead of where the CDR3 ends, so the germline J gene completes it. The chain uses TRBV18 and TRBJ1-2, with 7 bases that match TRBD1. This CDR3 region has 15 residues. Per the germline V gene, CDR1 is KGHSH and CDR2 is LQKENI. CDR3 DNA (partial): TGTGCCAGCTCACCGGTTTTACAGGGGAAGGAAGGC. Translated: CASSPVLQGKEG. The entire CDR3 is CASSPVLQGKEGYTF.

This clone has a handful of counts. The CDR3 end lies 3 residues beyond the end of the read and is filled in from the germline J gene. The V call is TRBV6-1, the J call TRBJ2-4; a possible D gene is TRBD2 (5 bases). CDR1 is MNHNS and CDR2 is SASEGT in the germline V gene. The ends were cut back, 7 bases at V and 6 bases at J, with 13 bases in the middle. CDR3 length: 13 amino acids. This chain's CDR3 is CASTDRTANIQYF. CDR3 DNA (partial): TGTGCCAGCACTGATCGGACTGCAAACATT.

This clone has a handful of counts. Coverage ceases 3 residues before the CDR3 finishes, and the germline J gene fills in the end. The V call is TRBV18, the J call TRBJ2-5, with D hard to call. CDR3 length: 13 residues. Germline V lookup: CDR1 KGHSH, CDR2 LQKENI. The V gene lost 2 bases and the J gene lost 4 bases, with 8 bases spanning the gap. The sequenced part of the CDR3 DNA is TGTGCCAGCTCACCATTAACAGTAGAGACC. Protein sequence: CASSPLTVET. The complete CDR3 reads CASSPLTVETQYF.

This clone occurred a few times. The CDR3 is cut off 3 residues early in the read; its end comes from the germline J gene. The chain uses TRBV7-3 and TRBJ2-1, with 9 bases aligning to TRBD1. CDR1 SGHTA and CDR2 FQGTGA come from the germline V gene. The CDR3 has 15 amino acids. J was trimmed by 3 bases and V by 5 bases; bases with no gene match: 5. CDR3 DNA, as far as it was read: TGTGCCAGCAGCACCTCGACAGGGGGCTACAATGAG. It codes for CASSTSTGGYNE. The whole CDR3 region reads CASSTSTGGYNEQFF. The full variable domain, with the rest looked up from reference TRBV7-3 and TRBJ2-1, is GAGVSQTPSNKVTEKGKYVELRCDPISGHTALYWYRQSLGQGPEFLIYFQGTGAADDSGLPNDRFFAVRPEGSVSTLKIQRTERGDSAVYLCASSTSTGGYNEQFFGPGTRLTVL.

By share of the sample, this clone is medium-sized. The read terminates 3 residues ahead of where the CDR3 ends, so the germline J gene completes it. This chain connects TRBV30 to TRBJ2-2; 10 bases align to TRBD2. The CDR3 is 14 residues long. Germline CDR1 GTSNPN, CDR2 SVGIG (reference sequence). V lost 3 bases to trimming and J lost 6 bases; unmatched junction nucleotides: 4. The CDR3 is CAWRISGRPGELFF. The covered CDR3 bases are TGTGCCTGGAGGATTAGCGGGAGGCCCGGGGAG.

In the case of this clone: The CDR3 extends 3 residues past the end of the read, so its final part is completed from the germline J gene. The rearrangement links TRBV30 to TRBJ2-3; TRBD2 matches 11 bases. CDR1 is GTSNPN, CDR2 SVGIG, per germline (reference sequence). The CDR3 covers 16 residues. V was pared by 4 bases and J by 0 bases, with 6 bases of the junction left unmatched. The sequenced CDR3 bases are TGTGCCTGGACCCTAGGGACTAGCGGAAGCACAGATACG. Its translation: CAWTLGTSGSTDT. The whole CDR3 sequence is CAWTLGTSGSTDTQYF.

This clone was counted at least ten times. CDR3 region: CSALGQGGEQYF. The CDR3 DNA, read in part, is TGCAGTGCCCTTGGACAGGGAGGCGAG. The chain uses TRBV20-1 and TRBJ2-7, with 8 bases fitting TRBD1. The read comes to an end 3 residues before the CDR3 does, leaving the germline J gene to fill in the end. The CDR3 loop spans 12 amino acids. Germline V CDR1 and CDR2: DFQATT, SNEGSKA (reference sequence). Trimming cost V 6 bases and J 6 bases; bases outside gene matches: 7.

Details on this clone: The DNA ends 3 residues before the CDR3 does, and the rest of the CDR3 is filled in from the germline J gene. This chain uses TRBV7-2 with TRBJ2-1, with 12 bases aligning to TRBD2. The CDR3 is 15 amino acids. The germline gives CDR1 SGHTA, CDR2 FQGNSA. After removal of 5 bases from V and 8 bases from J, the junction contained 7 bases not matched to a gene. CDR3 residues: CASSPAGTSGYEQFF. The CDR3 DNA, read in part, is TGTGCCAGCAGCCCGGCGGGGACTAGCGGGTATGAG.